This T cell receptor beta chain stems from a study of somatic mutations in cytotoxic T cells in rheumatoid arthritis. Study-level points and caveats: The study found no significant difference in CD8+ T-cell clonality between rheumatoid arthritis patients and age-matched healthy controls. Antigenic targets recognized by the expanded CD8+ clones remained undetermined.

Comment on this clone: Its antigen remains unknown.

The germline V gene has CDR1 LGHNA and CDR2 YNFKEQ. This CDR3 region has 16 residues. Trimming pared 4 bases from V and 2 bases from J, leaving 14 bases between. Clones were sequenced by immunoSEQ multiplex PCR, and TCRdb holds only the in-frame ones, with some missing. The table includes roughly 16,000 clones, almost 85% detected once. The source of this sequence is a woman between 50 and 59 years old with rheumatoid arthritis. Material: CD8+ T cells sorted from blood. The chain joins TRBV4-2 to TRBJ2-2; D might be TRBD2 (5 bases). In nucleotides, the CDR3 is TGTGCCAGCAGCCCCGGTCAAGAGGGTAACACCGGGGAGCTGTTTTTT. Translated, it gives CASSPGQEGNTGELFF.